Listed below are T cell receptor beta chains from one sample, sequenced in a study of lymphopenia after photon versus proton radiotherapy. Assay: immunoSEQ multiplex PCR; the TCRdb copy retains only in-frame clones and omits some. Of approximately 91,000 clones listed, around 83% are singletons. Sequenced material: peripheral blood, taken from a patient treated with proton-based radiotherapy. These receptors all stem from a man in his sixties with pancreatic cancer. The CDR3 runs from the conserved cysteine through the conserved F or W. Each record gives: CDR3 DNA, CDR3 protein, J gene, clone size, CDR3 length, D gene, V gene. A D gene is named only where the DNA matches it firmly. Not all rows give a size; the values are once, few, many and, for expanded clones, a class.

DNA: TGTGCCAGCAGTACTAGCGGAGGGGGCACAGATACGCAGTATTTT
CDR3: CASSTSGGGTDTQYF
J: TRBJ2-3
size: NA
length: 15
D: TRBD2
V: TRBV11-3

DNA: TGTGCCAGCTCAGAAAGGAGAAACAATGAGCAGTTCTTC
CDR3: CASSERRNNEQFF
J: TRBJ2-1
size: NA
length: 13
D: NA
V: TRBV18

DNA: TGCGCCAGCAGCTTGTCCGGGGGCGACTACGAGCAGTACTTC
CDR3: CASSLSGGDYEQYF
J: TRBJ2-7
size: NA
length: 14
D: NA
V: TRBV5-1

DNA: TGTGCCAGCAGCCAGCAACAGGTTGAAGCTTTCTTT
CDR3: CASSQQQVEAFF
J: TRBJ1-1
size: NA
length: 12
D: NA
V: TRBV11-2

DNA: TGTGCCAGCAGGCTTAAGGGGCTGTCCAACTATGGCTACACCTTC
CDR3: CASRLKGLSNYGYTF
J: TRBJ1-2
size: NA
length: 15
D: NA
V: TRBV28

DNA: TGTGCCATCAGTGAACTAGGACAGGGCCGGTGGGGCTACACCTTC
CDR3: CAISELGQGRWGYTF
J: TRBJ1-2
size: NA
length: 15
D: TRBD1
V: TRBV10-3

DNA: TGTGCCAGCAGCTTTGCGGGCAACACCGGGGAGCTGTTTTTT
CDR3: CASSFAGNTGELFF
J: TRBJ2-2
size: NA
length: 14
D: NA
V: TRBV7-3

DNA: TGCGCCAGCAGTCCCAGGTCTGCGGGAGGTGGGGATACGCAGTATTTT
CDR3: CASSPRSAGGGDTQYF
J: TRBJ2-3
size: NA
length: 16
D: TRBD2
V: TRBV5-1

DNA: TGTGCCAGCTCCCTTAACACTGAAGCTTTCTTT
CDR3: CASSLNTEAFF
J: TRBJ1-1
size: NA
length: 11
D: NA
V: TRBV18

DNA: TGTGCCAGCAGTGAAAGGGTTGGAAACACCATATATTTT
CDR3: CASSERVGNTIYF
J: TRBJ1-3
size: NA
length: 13
D: NA
V: TRBV2

DNA: TGTGCCAGCAGCTTACTCCCCTCGAGAGCCAATGAGCAGTTCTTC
CDR3: CASSLLPSRANEQFF
J: TRBJ2-1
size: NA
length: 15
D: NA
V: TRBV7-3

DNA: TGCAGCGTTGAAGAAATTGGGCAGGGTCGCACAGATACGCAGTATTTT
CDR3: CSVEEIGQGRTDTQYF
J: TRBJ2-3
size: NA
length: 16
D: NA
V: TRBV29-1

DNA: TGTGCCAGCAGCCGTCAGCTCGGACAGCCTTTATATGGCTACACCTTC
CDR3: CASSRQLGQPLYGYTF
J: TRBJ1-2
size: NA
length: 16
D: NA
V: TRBV11-2

DNA: TGTGCCAGCAGCCAAATAAGCACCGGGGAGCTGTTTTTT
CDR3: CASSQISTGELFF
J: TRBJ2-2
size: NA
length: 13
D: NA
V: TRBV14

DNA: TGTGCCAGCAGCGTAGGGCCAGGGGGCGGGGAGCTGTTTTTT
CDR3: CASSVGPGGGELFF
J: TRBJ2-2
size: NA
length: 14
D: TRBD1
V: TRBV9

DNA: TGTGCCAGCAGTGTCGGGGGGGGCACTGAAGCTTTCTTT
CDR3: CASSVGGGTEAFF
J: TRBJ1-1
size: NA
length: 13
D: NA
V: TRBV6-1

DNA: TGTGCCAGCAGCAAGAGGACTAGCCGGATAGATACGCAGTATTTT
CDR3: CASSKRTSRIDTQYF
J: TRBJ2-3
size: NA
length: 15
D: NA
V: TRBV21-1

DNA: TGTGCCTGGAGTCCCCAGACAGGCTACGAGCAGTACTTC
CDR3: CAWSPQTGYEQYF
J: TRBJ2-7
size: NA
length: 13
D: NA
V: TRBV30

DNA: TGTGCCAGCAGTGAATTGACTAGCGGGATCCACGAGCAGTACTTC
CDR3: CASSELTSGIHEQYF
J: TRBJ2-7
size: NA
length: 15
D: TRBD2
V: TRBV25-1

DNA: TGTGCCAGCAGACTAGCGGGCGACATCGGGGAGCTGTTTTTT
CDR3: CASRLAGDIGELFF
J: TRBJ2-2
size: NA
length: 14
D: TRBD2
V: TRBV7-9

DNA: TGTGCCAGCAGCCAAGTGAAACAGGCGATGGGCGAGCAGTACTTC
CDR3: CASSQVKQAMGEQYF
J: TRBJ2-7
size: NA
length: 15
D: NA
V: TRBV4-2

DNA: TGTGCCAGCAGCGTAGGGATAGATGATGAGCAGTACTTC
CDR3: CASSVGIDDEQYF
J: TRBJ2-7
size: NA
length: 13
D: NA
V: TRBV9

DNA: TGTGCCAGCTCACCCAACCTCAATCAGCCCCAGCATTTT
CDR3: CASSPNLNQPQHF
J: TRBJ1-5
size: NA
length: 13
D: NA
V: TRBV18

DNA: TGTGCCAGCAGGTCCGGACTAGCGACAGATACGCAGTATTTT
CDR3: CASRSGLATDTQYF
J: TRBJ2-3
size: NA
length: 14
D: TRBD2
V: TRBV28

DNA: TGTGCCAGTAGTAGGGCAGCCCAAGAGACCCAGTACTTC
CDR3: CASSRAAQETQYF
J: TRBJ2-5
size: NA
length: 13
D: NA
V: TRBV19

DNA: TGTGCCAGCAGCCCGGTAAAGGCCAAAAACATTCAGTACTTC
CDR3: CASSPVKAKNIQYF
J: TRBJ2-4
size: NA
length: 14
D: NA
V: TRBV11-3

DNA: TGCGCCAGCAGCGCTAGCGGGACCGACGGTGAGCAGTTCTTC
CDR3: CASSASGTDGEQFF
J: TRBJ2-1
size: NA
length: 14
D: TRBD2
V: TRBV5-1

DNA: TGCGCCAGCAGCCAAGATAGGGGCGGGAGGGCCGGGACCCAGTACTTC
CDR3: CASSQDRGGRAGTQYF
J: TRBJ2-5
size: NA
length: 16
D: TRBD2
V: TRBV4-3

DNA: TGTGCCAGCAACGACAGGGGGAATTCACCCCTCCACTTT
CDR3: CASNDRGNSPLHF
J: TRBJ1-6
size: NA
length: 13
D: TRBD1
V: TRBV2

DNA: TGCGCCAGCAGCCAAGAAGCCAGCGGCCCCACAGATACGCAGTATTTT
CDR3: CASSQEASGPTDTQYF
J: TRBJ2-3
size: NA
length: 16
D: NA
V: TRBV4-3

DNA: TGCGCCAGCAGCTTGGCCCTAGCGGGAGGGCCGGGGGAGACCCAGTACTTC
CDR3: CASSLALAGGPGETQYF
J: TRBJ2-5
size: NA
length: 17
D: TRBD2
V: TRBV5-1

DNA: TGTGCCAGCAGTCGAACTAGCGCACTAACCGAGCAGTACTTC
CDR3: CASSRTSALTEQYF
J: TRBJ2-7
size: NA
length: 14
D: TRBD2
V: TRBV28

DNA: TGTGCCAGCAGTCGGACAAGGGGGGGCAATCAGCCCCAGCATTTT
CDR3: CASSRTRGGNQPQHF
J: TRBJ1-5
size: NA
length: 15
D: NA
V: TRBV6-6

DNA: TGTGCCAGTAACGACGGGCGCAATCAGCCCCAGCATTTT
CDR3: CASNDGRNQPQHF
J: TRBJ1-5
size: NA
length: 13
D: NA
V: TRBV19

DNA: TGTGCCAGCAGTTACGATAATAGCGGGTTCAATGAGCAGTTCTTC
CDR3: CASSYDNSGFNEQFF
J: TRBJ2-1
size: few
length: 15
D: TRBD2
V: TRBV6-5

DNA: TGTGCCAGCAGTCCTCCCCGGTACGGTCAGCCCCAGCATTTT
CDR3: CASSPPRYGQPQHF
J: TRBJ1-5
size: NA
length: 14
D: NA
V: TRBV6-1

DNA: TGTGCCAGCAGCTTGGTCCGCCAGGGGGGGGAGCAGTACTTC
CDR3: CASSLVRQGGEQYF
J: TRBJ2-7
size: few
length: 14
D: NA
V: TRBV5-6

DNA: TGTGCCAGCAGCCCAATCGACCAACGGGGCTACACCTTC
CDR3: CASSPIDQRGYTF
J: TRBJ1-2
size: NA
length: 13
D: NA
V: TRBV7-8

DNA: TGTGCCAGCAGTGAACGGGCAGGGGGGTACTATGGCTACACCTTC
CDR3: CASSERAGGYYGYTF
J: TRBJ1-2
size: NA
length: 15
D: TRBD1
V: TRBV6-1

DNA: TGTGCCATCAGGGGCGGCGGAGGACAGGGGCCCCTCTACGAGCAGTACTTC
CDR3: CAIRGGGGQGPLYEQYF
J: TRBJ2-7
size: NA
length: 17
D: TRBD1
V: TRBV10-3

DNA: TGTGCCAGCAGCGGCCATGGAGCCCGGAGGGATGAGCAGTTCTTC
CDR3: CASSGHGARRDEQFF
J: TRBJ2-1
size: NA
length: 15
D: NA
V: TRBV9

DNA: TGCGCCAGCAGCTTAGGGGGAGCCAATCAGCCCCAGCATTTT
CDR3: CASSLGGANQPQHF
J: TRBJ1-5
size: NA
length: 14
D: NA
V: TRBV5-1

DNA: TGTGCCAGCAGTTACTCGCAGGGGAATGAGCAGTTCTTC
CDR3: CASSYSQGNEQFF
J: TRBJ2-1
size: few
length: 13
D: NA
V: TRBV6-5

DNA: TGTGCCAGCAGCTTAGACCCGGGAGGGCCTTCCTACAATGAGCAGTTCTTC
CDR3: CASSLDPGGPSYNEQFF
J: TRBJ2-1
size: NA
length: 17
D: TRBD2
V: TRBV7-2

DNA: TGTGCCAGTAGTATGACAGGGAGGGGGGATCAGCCCCAGCATTTT
CDR3: CASSMTGRGDQPQHF
J: TRBJ1-5
size: once
length: 15
D: TRBD1
V: TRBV19

DNA: TGTGCCAGCAGCTTGAGCGCCCCAGGGGGCTCTTGGTACTATGGCTACACCTTC
CDR3: CASSLSAPGGSWYYGYTF
J: TRBJ1-2
size: NA
length: 18
D: TRBD1
V: TRBV5-4

DNA: TGCAGCGTAGAAGGGGTGCGGGAGGCTCCCTACGAGCAGTACTTC
CDR3: CSVEGVREAPYEQYF
J: TRBJ2-7
size: NA
length: 15
D: TRBD2
V: TRBV29-1

DNA: TGTGCCAGCAGAGGGACACAAAACAATCAGCCCCAGCATTTT
CDR3: CASRGTQNNQPQHF
J: TRBJ1-5
size: NA
length: 14
D: NA
V: TRBV28

DNA: TGTGCCAGCAGCGGACAGGGGGGCCAAGGGCCCCAGCATTTT
CDR3: CASSGQGGQGPQHF
J: TRBJ1-5
size: once
length: 14
D: TRBD1
V: TRBV4-2

DNA: TGCGCCAGCAGCAGGCTAGGGGGGTCTGAAAAACTGTTTTTT
CDR3: CASSRLGGSEKLFF
J: TRBJ1-4
size: few
length: 14
D: NA
V: TRBV5-1

DNA: TGTGCCAGCAGTTTACTCTCCGGACAGGTGAGCTACGAGCAGTACTTC
CDR3: CASSLLSGQVSYEQYF
J: TRBJ2-7
size: NA
length: 16
D: TRBD1
V: TRBV28

DNA: TGCGCCAGCAGCCAAGATCAGACAGGGGTTGGTGGCTACACCTTC
CDR3: CASSQDQTGVGGYTF
J: TRBJ1-2
size: once
length: 15
D: TRBD1
V: TRBV4-3

DNA: TGTGCCAGCACTGGGACAGGCGGCACAGATACGCAGTATTTT
CDR3: CASTGTGGTDTQYF
J: TRBJ2-3
size: NA
length: 14
D: TRBD1
V: TRBV6-5

DNA: TGTGCCAGCAGTTTAGGTAGGAGCAGGGGGGCCTATGGCTACACCTTC
CDR3: CASSLGRSRGAYGYTF
J: TRBJ1-2
size: few
length: 16
D: TRBD1
V: TRBV28